The T cell receptor beta chain described here comes from a study of blood T cell repertoires in COVID-19. Germline-derived CDR1 and CDR2 are SGHVS and FNYEAQ. This CDR3 is 13 amino acids long. V was clipped by 4 bases and J by 1 base, with 7 bases between them. Clones were read by immunoSEQ multiplex PCR, and TCRdb kept only the in-frame ones, dropping some. The data contain about 150,000 clones, 76% of them seen just once; the ten biggest clones take up more than 3.5%. This TCR was recovered from a woman older than 75 with acute or convalescent COVID-19. The sample consisted of peripheral blood. V is TRBV7-6 and J is TRBJ1-2; D gene ambiguous. CDR3 sequence: CASSSGSNYGYTF. CDR3 in DNA: TGTGCCAGCAGCTCCGGGAGTAACTATGGCTACACCTTC. Full variable domain (rest looked up from reference TRBV7-6 and TRBJ1-2): GAGVSQSPRYKVTKRGQDVALRCDPISGHVSLYWYRQALGQGPEFLTYFNYEAQQDKSGLPNDRFSAERPEGSISTLTIQRTEQRDSAMYRCASSSGSNYGYTFGSGTRLTVV.